Listed here is a single T cell receptor (beta chain). Its binding antigen is unknown. There are no base qualities to consult, and no much larger clone falls within one base. The data originate from a study of graft-versus-host responses after intestinal transplantation (dated by TCRdb to the early 2020s). Describing the broader study: Recipients received multivisceral, liver-intestinal, or isolated intestinal transplants. Every recipient was given anti-thymocyte globulin induction, followed by roughly 3 years of maintenance tacrolimus and steroids. Graft-versus-host and host-versus-graft alloreactive T cell clones were tracked in the graft, circulation and bone marrow after intestinal transplantation using bulk TCR-beta CDR3 sequencing. To identify alloreactive clones, pre-transplant mixed lymphocyte reaction products were sequenced and compared with unstimulated pre-transplant donor and recipient T cells. The cohort enrolled around 23 intestinal transplant recipients including one retransplant, and a few patients lacking pretransplant specimens were excluded. Donor T cell macrochimerism was defined as a peak of at least 4% donor T cells among recipient peripheral blood mononuclear cells. Rather than being sequenced by the commercial service, samples from three later patients were sequenced in-house on an Illumina MiSeq and processed with MiXCR. Here is what the overall study found, with its caveats: In patients with donor T cell macrochimerism, the allografts had high GvH to HvG T cell clonal ratios. Conclusions were limited by the relatively low number and heterogeneity of intestinal transplant patients. Early after transplant, declines in HvG clones were associated with peak levels of circulating GvH clones. GvH clones were found in recipient bone marrow, and some of the GvH clones appeared earlier in ileal mucosa or blood, which is consistent with an intestinal mucosal origin.

In the first month after transplant, blood samples were collected up to 4 times, and after that at least monthly when available. The method behind the library was the immunoSEQ multiplex PCR assay. For most patients, genomic DNA was subjected to high-throughput TCR-beta CDR3 sequencing by Adaptive Biotechnologies. Per the original workflow: Adaptive's ImmunoSEQ software was the source of the TCR sequencing data for 15 to 20 patients, while three other patients were processed with MiXCR and VDJtools. CDR3 nucleotide sequences shared between donor and recipient were removed because their origin could not be assigned. At least 2-fold expansion over unstimulated cells and a minimum CFSE-low frequency of 0.002% (template counts) or 0.001% (read counts) were required for clones to be classified as alloreactive. A clone was considered mappable if detected in the sequenced pre-transplant spleen, lymph node, or MLR CFSE-low populations of the donor or recipient. Cumulative frequency of alloreactive clones was calculated as a percentage of all sequences weighted by copy number. Drawn from immuneACCESS, this table holds only the in-frame rearrangements with V and J called that TCRdb kept. Clones are partly lost; checked studies trace under half to an unresolved V gene and leave the rest unexplained. The V and J calls and clone size are taken from that table; D and trimming were inferred from the DNA. The sample yields 95,000 to 100,000 clones; 86% were counted once. Over 1.3% of the sample is taken by the ten largest.

CDR3 length: 14 amino acids, cysteine to phenylalanine. CDR3 DNA is the only sequence kept; it has 42 bases, read in frame from the first base. V is trimmed back by 6 bases and J by 1 base, and the junction contains 4 bases that no gene match accounts for. CDR1 MDHEN and CDR2 SYDVKM were looked up in the germline V gene. The chain joins TRBV28 to TRBJ2-7; 9 central bases correspond to TRBD2. The sequence was obtained from a human patient who received an intestinal transplant, so some T cells may come from the graft donor. This sample comprised PBMCs, obtained 255 days after intestinal transplant. The CDR3 region: CASRAGGKSYEQYF. The DNA sequence follows: TGTGCCAGCAGGGCGGGAGGGAAATCCTACGAGCAGTACTTC.